These 9 T cell receptor beta chains were sequenced from one sample in a study of T cell repertoires in cytomegalovirus infection. TCRdb re-called the reads with MiXCR, one entry per CDR3 protein. The profile shows hundreds of thousands of distinct CDR3 sequences, 20% to 30% of them singletons. Sequencing was carried out using CD8+ T cells from PBMCs. The source is a human donor in good health (CMV status not recorded). Some clones in this sample may be carry-over from other donors' samples.

The V call is TRBV4-1, the J call TRBJ1-3; D gene ambiguous. The CDR3 has 18 amino acids. Germline V gives CDR1 MGHRA, CDR2 YSYEKL. Between the trimmed V and J ends, which lost 0 bases and 2 bases, there was a span of 17 bases. CDR3 sequence: CASSQEGMMGITGNTIYF. The CDR3 DNA reads as TGCGCCAGCAGCCAAGAAGGGATGATGGGGATCACTGGAAACACCATATATTTT.

This clonotype has more than one count but fewer than ten. J is TRBJ2-1 and V is TRBV29-1, with 7 positions matching TRBD2. The CDR3 length is 16 residues. The germline V gene encodes CDR1 SQVTM and CDR2 ANQGSEA. The ends lost 6 bases at V and 0 bases at J; junction bases unmatched: 11. The CDR3 sequence is CSVGGGPTSSYNEQFF. CDR3 in DNA: TGCAGCGTCGGCGGGGGACCAACTAGCTCCTACAATGAGCAGTTCTTC.

The gene calls are TRBV7-9 and TRBJ1-5; 8 bases are shared with TRBD1. After removal of 3 bases from V and 7 bases from J, the junction contained 11 bases not matched to a gene. The germline V gene has CDR1 SEHNR and CDR2 FQNEAQ (reference sequence). CDR3 size: 16 residues. CDR3 sequence (DNA): TGTGCCAGCAGCTTCCATCGGACAGGGCGGGAACAGCCCCAGCATTTT. It yields the protein CASSFHRTGREQPQHF.

V is TRBV7-9 and J is TRBJ2-7; a weak D match, TRBD2 (6 bases). Germline assignment: CDR1 SEHNR and CDR2 FQNEAQ (reference sequence). The V end was cut by 4 bases, the J end by 1 base, with 14 bases between. CDR3 size: 15 residues. CDR3: CASSSPSGESYEQYF. CDR3 sequence (DNA): TGTGCCAGCAGCTCACCGTCGGGGGAATCCTACGAGCAGTACTTC. The complete variable domain, with remaining parts taken from reference TRBV7-9 and TRBJ2-7, reads DTGVSQNPRHKITKRGQNVTFRCDPISEHNRLYWYRQTLGQGPEFLTYFQNEAQLEKSRLLSDRFSAERPKGSFSTLEIQRTEQGDSAMYLCASSSPSGESYEQYFGPGTRLTVT.

In this sample, this clonotype turned up a few times. The V and J genes are TRBV4-3 and TRBJ2-7; D unclear. CDR1 is LGHNA and CDR2 is YSLEER in the germline V gene. The CDR3 runs to 14 residues. Trimming took 0 bases from V and 2 from J, leaving 8 bases between them. DNA of the CDR3: TGCGCCAGCAGCCAAGATCTGGGGACCTACGAGCAGTACGTC. This gives the protein CASSQDLGTYEQYV.

The sample holds a few counts of this clonotype. V is TRBV27 and J is TRBJ1-1; perhaps TRBD1 as D (6 bases). The CDR3 spans 16 residues. Germline CDR1 reads MNHEY; CDR2 reads SMNVEV (reference sequence). The V end was cut by 2 bases, the J end by 0 bases, with 13 bases between. This CDR3 reads CASSLGGRAMNTEAFF. The DNA of the CDR3 is TGTGCCAGCAGTTTAGGGGGCAGGGCTATGAACACTGAAGCTTTCTTT.

In this sample, this clonotype turned up many times. The chain joins TRBV28 to TRBJ2-1; TRBD2 might be the D (6 bases). The ends were cut back, 2 bases at V and 5 bases at J, with 13 bases in the middle. The CDR3 is 15 residues long. Germline CDR1 and CDR2: MDHEN and SYDVKM. The CDR3 sequence: CASSLTSGTHNEQFF. The DNA of the CDR3 is TGTGCCAGCAGTTTAACCTCCGGGACTCACAATGAGCAGTTCTTC. Looking up the rest from reference TRBV28 and TRBJ2-1 gives the full variable domain: DVKVTQSSRYLVKRTGEKVFLECVQDMDHENMFWYRQDPGLGLRLIYFSYDVKMKEKGDIPEGYSVSREKKERFSLILESASTNQTSMYLCASSLTSGTHNEQFFGPGTRLTVL.

The CDR3 loop is CASSYGTPDNQPQHF. CDR3 in DNA: TGTGCCAGCAGTTATGGGACCCCGGACAATCAGCCCCAGCATTTT. The chain joins TRBV6-2 or TRBV6-3 to TRBJ1-5; TRBD1 is a possible D gene (5 bases). The CDR3 is made up of 15 amino acids. The germline V gene has CDR1 MNHEY and CDR2 SVGEGT. The germline V and J ends were trimmed by 3 bases and 3 bases, with 12 bases remaining between them.

This clonotype has only a few counts. The chain joins TRBV12-3 or TRBV12-4 to TRBJ2-7; D is uncertain. The V gene lost 8 bases and the J gene lost 0 bases, with 11 bases spanning the gap. The CDR3 runs 13 residues. CDR3 protein: CASSQSSSYEQYF. The CDR3 DNA reads TGTGCCAGCTCCCAGTCCAGCTCCTACGAGCAGTACTTC.